The T cell receptor beta chain described here comes from a study of blood T cell repertoires in COVID-19. Germline V lookup: CDR1 MNHEY, CDR2 SMNVEV (reference sequence). The V segment lost 2 bases and the J segment 2 bases; nucleotides outside the gene matches: 15. The CDR3 is 21 amino acids. The data were produced by immunoSEQ multiplex PCR, yet TCRdb's version contains in-frame clones alone and is incomplete. The sample contains about 44,000 clones, more than 65% of which appear only once. What was sequenced was peripheral blood. The chain has TRBV27 and TRBJ2-2, with 12 bases identical to TRBD2. This clonotype originated in a woman in her 70s with acute or convalescent COVID-19. The chain's CDR3 is CASSLRFRASGRGDNTGELFF. CDR3 bases: TGTGCCAGCAGTTTACGCTTCAGGGCTAGCGGGAGGGGAGATAACACCGGGGAGCTGTTTTTT.